This T cell receptor beta chain was profiled in a study of PD-L1 blockade in urothelial cancer. Overall study context: Peripheral blood specimens exhibited a median yield of roughly 140,000 T cells. General study findings and limits: Better survival was forecast by a pretreatment blood TCR clonality below the median.

Data came from immunoSEQ multiplex PCR; TCRdb stores just in-frame clones and leaves some out. The sample holds about 50,000 clones; 87% are singletons and the top ten take over 12%. In the case of this clone: What it binds is not known.

This sample's time point: pretreatment peripheral blood. All patients handed over anywhere from 1 to 8 samples, pretreatment and on-treatment. V trimming: 0 bases; J trimming: 7 bases; junction bases outside the gene matches: 10. The CDR3 contains 17 residues. Per the germline V gene, CDR1 is LGHNA and CDR2 is YSLEER. The sample in question was PBMCs, obtained around atezolizumab (anti-PD-L1) treatment. This chain joins TRBV4-3 and TRBJ2-3, with 10 bases matching TRBD2. This TCR was sampled from a woman aged 55 to 70 with urothelial cancer. The CDR3: CASSQDVLAGVGNTQYF. CDR3 coding DNA: TGCGCCAGCAGCCAAGACGTCCTAGCGGGAGTGGGAAATACGCAGTATTTT.